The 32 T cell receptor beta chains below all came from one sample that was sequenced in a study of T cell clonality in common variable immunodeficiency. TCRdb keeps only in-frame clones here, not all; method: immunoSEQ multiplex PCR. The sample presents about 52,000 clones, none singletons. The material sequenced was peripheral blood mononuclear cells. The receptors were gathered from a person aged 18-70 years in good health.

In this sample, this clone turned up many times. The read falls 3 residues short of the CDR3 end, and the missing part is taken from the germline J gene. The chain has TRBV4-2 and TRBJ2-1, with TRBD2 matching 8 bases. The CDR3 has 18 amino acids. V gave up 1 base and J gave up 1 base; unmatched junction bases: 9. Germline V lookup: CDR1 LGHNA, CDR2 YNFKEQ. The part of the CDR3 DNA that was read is TGTGCCAGCAGCCAAGCCCCCGTCAGCGGGAGTTCCTACAATGAG. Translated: CASSQAPVSGSSYNE. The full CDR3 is CASSQAPVSGSSYNEQFF.

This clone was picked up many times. The CDR3 bases that were read are TGCAGTGCTAGCCCCCGACCAAAGGGACTAGCGTTGCTCGATACG. It codes for CSASPRPKGLALLDT. In full, the CDR3 reads CSASPRPKGLALLDTQYF. The rearrangement uses TRBV20-1 and TRBJ2-3; TRBD2 agrees at 10 bases. The read ends 3 residues before the CDR3 terminus; that terminus is restored from the germline J gene. The CDR3 runs to 18 residues. V shed 3 bases, J shed 6 bases, and the junction held 18 bases outside the gene matches. In germline, CDR1 is DFQATT, CDR2 SNEGSKA (reference sequence).

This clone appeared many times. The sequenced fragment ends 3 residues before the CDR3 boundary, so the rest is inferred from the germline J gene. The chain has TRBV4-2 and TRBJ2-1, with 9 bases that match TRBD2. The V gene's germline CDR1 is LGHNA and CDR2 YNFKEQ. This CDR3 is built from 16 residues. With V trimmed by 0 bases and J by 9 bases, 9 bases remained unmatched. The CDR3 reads CASSQDLSSGMGEQFF. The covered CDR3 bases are TGTGCCAGCAGCCAAGATCTTTCTAGCGGGATGGGTGAG.

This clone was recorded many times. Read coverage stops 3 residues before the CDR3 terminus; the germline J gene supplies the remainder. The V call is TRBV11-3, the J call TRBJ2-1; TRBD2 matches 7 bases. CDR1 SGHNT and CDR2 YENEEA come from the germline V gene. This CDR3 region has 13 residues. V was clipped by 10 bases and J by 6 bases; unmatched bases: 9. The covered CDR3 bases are TGTGCCACCCGGACGCGGGGGACCAATGAG. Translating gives CATRTRGTNE. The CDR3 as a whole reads CATRTRGTNEQFF.

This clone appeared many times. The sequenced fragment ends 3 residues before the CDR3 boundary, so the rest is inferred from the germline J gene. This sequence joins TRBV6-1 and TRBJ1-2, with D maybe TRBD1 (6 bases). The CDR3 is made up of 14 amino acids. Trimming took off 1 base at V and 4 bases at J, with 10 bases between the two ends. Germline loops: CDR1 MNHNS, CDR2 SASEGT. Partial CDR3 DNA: TGTGCCAGCAGTGAAGGGACAGAAATCTATGGC. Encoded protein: CASSEGTEIYG. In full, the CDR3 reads CASSEGTEIYGYTF.

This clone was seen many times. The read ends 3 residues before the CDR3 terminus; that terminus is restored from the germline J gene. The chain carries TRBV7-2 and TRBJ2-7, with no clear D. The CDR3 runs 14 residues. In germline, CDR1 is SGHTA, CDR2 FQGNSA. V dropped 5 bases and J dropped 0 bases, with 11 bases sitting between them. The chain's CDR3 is CASSRSPSSYEQYF. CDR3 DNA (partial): TGTGCCAGCAGCCGCAGTCCTAGCTCCTACGAG.

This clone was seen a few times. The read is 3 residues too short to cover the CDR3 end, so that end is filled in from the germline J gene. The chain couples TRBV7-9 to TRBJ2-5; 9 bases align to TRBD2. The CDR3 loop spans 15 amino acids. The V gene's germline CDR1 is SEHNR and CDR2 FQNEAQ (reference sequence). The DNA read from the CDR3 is TGTGCCAGCAGCTTTATCGAGCGGGGGGAGGGTACC. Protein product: CASSFIERGEGT. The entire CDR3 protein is CASSFIERGEGTQYF.

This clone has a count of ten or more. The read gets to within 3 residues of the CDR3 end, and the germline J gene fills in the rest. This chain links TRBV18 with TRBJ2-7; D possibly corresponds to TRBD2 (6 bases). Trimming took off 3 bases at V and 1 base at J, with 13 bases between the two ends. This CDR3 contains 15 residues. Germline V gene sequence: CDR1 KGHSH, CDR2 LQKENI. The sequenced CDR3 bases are TGTGCCAGCTCACCGGATCTCGGGGGATCCTACGAG. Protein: CASSPDLGGSYE. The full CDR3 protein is CASSPDLGGSYEQYF.

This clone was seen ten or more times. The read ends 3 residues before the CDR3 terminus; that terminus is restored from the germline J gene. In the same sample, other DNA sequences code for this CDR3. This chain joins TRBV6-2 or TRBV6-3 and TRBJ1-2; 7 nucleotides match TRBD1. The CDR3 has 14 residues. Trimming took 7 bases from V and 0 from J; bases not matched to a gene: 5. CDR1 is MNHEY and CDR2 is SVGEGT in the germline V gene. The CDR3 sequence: CASIQGEANYGYTF. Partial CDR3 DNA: TGTGCCAGCATCCAGGGGGAAGCTAACTATGGC.

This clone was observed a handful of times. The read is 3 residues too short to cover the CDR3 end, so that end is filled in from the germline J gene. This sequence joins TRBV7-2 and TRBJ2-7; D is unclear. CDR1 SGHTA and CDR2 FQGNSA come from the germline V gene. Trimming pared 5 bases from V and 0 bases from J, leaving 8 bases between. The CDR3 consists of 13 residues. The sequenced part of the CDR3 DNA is TGTGCCAGCAGCCCGAGCGACTCCTACGAG. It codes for CASSPSDSYE. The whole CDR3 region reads CASSPSDSYEQYF.

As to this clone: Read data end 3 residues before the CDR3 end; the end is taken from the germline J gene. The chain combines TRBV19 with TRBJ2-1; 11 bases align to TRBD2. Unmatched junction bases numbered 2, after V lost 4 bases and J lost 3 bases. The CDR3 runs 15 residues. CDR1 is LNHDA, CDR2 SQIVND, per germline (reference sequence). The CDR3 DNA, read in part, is TGTGCCAGTAGTACGGGACTAGCGGTCTACAATGAG. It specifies CASSTGLAVYNE. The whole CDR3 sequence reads CASSTGLAVYNEQFF.

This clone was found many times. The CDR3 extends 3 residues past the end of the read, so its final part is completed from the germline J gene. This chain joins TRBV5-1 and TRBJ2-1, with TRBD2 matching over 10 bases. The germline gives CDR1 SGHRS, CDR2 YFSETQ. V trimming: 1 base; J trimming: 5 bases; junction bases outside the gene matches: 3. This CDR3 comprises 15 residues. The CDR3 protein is CASSLTLAGNNEQFF. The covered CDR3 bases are TGCGCCAGCAGCTTGACACTAGCGGGAAACAATGAG. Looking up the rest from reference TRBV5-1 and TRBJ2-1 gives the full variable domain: KAGVTQTPRYLIKTRGQQVTLSCSPISGHRSVSWYQQTPGQGLQFLFEYFSETQRNKGNFPGRFSGRQFSNSRSEMNVSTLELGDSALYLCASSLTLAGNNEQFFGPGTRLTVL.

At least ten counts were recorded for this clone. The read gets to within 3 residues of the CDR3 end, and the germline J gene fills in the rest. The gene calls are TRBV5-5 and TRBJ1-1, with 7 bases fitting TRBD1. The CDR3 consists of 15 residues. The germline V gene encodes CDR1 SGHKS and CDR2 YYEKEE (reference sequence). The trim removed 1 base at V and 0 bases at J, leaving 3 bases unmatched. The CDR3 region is CASSLWDRMNTEAFF. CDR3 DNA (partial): TGTGCCAGCAGCTTGTGGGACAGAATGAACACTGAA. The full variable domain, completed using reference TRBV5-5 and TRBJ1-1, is DAGVTQSPTHLIKTRGQQVTLRCSPISGHKSVSWYQQVLGQGPQFIFQYYEKEERGRGNFPDRFSARQFPNYSSELNVNALLLGDSALYLCASSLWDRMNTEAFFGQGTRLTVV.

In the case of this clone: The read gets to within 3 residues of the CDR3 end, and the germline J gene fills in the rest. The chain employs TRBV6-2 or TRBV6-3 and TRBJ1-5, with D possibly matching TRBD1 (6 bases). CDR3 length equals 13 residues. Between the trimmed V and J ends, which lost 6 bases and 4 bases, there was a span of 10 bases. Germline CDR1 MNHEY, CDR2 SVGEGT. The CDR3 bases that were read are TGTGCCAGCAGGAACAGGGAAAATCAGCCC. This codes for CASRNRENQP. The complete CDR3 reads CASRNRENQPQHF.

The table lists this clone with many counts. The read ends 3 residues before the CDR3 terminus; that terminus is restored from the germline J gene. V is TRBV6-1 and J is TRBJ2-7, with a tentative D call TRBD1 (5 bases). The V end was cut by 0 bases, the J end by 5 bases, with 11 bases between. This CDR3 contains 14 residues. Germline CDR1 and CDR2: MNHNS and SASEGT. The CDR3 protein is CASSEASRVHEQYF. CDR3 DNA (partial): TGTGCCAGCAGTGAAGCGAGCAGGGTGCACGAG.

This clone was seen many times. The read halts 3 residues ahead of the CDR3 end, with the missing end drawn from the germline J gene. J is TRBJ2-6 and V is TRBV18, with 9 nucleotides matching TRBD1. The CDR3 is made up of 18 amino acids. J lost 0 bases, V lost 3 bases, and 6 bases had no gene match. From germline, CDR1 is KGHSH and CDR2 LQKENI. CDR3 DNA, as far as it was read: TGTGCCAGCTCACCTCGGACAGGGGCCCTCTCTGGGGCCAACGTC. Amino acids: CASSPRTGALSGANV. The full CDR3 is CASSPRTGALSGANVLTF.

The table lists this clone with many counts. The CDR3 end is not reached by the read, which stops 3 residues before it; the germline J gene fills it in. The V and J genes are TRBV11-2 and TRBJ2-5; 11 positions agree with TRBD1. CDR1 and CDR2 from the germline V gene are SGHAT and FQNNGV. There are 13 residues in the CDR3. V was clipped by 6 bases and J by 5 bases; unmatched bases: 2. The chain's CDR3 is CASRGQGDETQYF. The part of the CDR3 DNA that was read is TGTGCCAGCAGGGGACAGGGGGATGAGACC.

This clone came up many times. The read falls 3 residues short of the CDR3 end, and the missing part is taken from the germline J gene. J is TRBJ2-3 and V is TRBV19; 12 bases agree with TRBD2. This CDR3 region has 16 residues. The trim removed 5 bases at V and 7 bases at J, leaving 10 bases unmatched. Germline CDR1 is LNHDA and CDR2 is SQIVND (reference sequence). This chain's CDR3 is CASSEGELAGGHTQYF. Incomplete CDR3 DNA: TGTGCCAGTAGTGAAGGGGAACTAGCGGGGGGACATACG.

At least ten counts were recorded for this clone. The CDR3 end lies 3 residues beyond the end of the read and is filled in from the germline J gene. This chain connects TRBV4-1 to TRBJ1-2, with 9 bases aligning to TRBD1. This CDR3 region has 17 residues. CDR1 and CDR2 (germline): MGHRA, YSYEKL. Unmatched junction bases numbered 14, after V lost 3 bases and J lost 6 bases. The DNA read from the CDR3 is TGCGCCAGCAGCCAGTTGGGACAGGGCGAGTTGCGGGATGGC. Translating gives CASSQLGQGELRDG. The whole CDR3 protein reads CASSQLGQGELRDGYTF.

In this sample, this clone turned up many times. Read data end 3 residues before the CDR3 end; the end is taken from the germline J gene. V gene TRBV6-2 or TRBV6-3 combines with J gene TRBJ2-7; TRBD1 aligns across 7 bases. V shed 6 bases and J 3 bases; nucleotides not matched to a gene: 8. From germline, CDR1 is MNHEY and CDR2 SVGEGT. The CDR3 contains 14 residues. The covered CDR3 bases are TGTGCCAGCAGGCTACCGGGACAGTTCTACGAG. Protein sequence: CASRLPGQFYE. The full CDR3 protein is CASRLPGQFYEQYF.

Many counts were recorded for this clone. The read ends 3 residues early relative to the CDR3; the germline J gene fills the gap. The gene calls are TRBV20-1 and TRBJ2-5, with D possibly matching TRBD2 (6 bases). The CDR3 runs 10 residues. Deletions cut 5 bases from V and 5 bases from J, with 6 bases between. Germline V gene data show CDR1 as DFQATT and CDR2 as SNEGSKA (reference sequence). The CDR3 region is CSAGGETQYF. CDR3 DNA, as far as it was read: TGCAGTGCTGGGGGGGAGACC.

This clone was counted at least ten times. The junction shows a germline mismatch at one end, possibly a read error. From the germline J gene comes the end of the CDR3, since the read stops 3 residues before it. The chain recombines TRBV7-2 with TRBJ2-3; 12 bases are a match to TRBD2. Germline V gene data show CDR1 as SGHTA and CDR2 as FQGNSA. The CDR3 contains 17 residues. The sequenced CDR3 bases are TGTGCCAGCAGCCTAGCGGGGGGGCCATGGAGCACAGATACG. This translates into CASSLAGGPWSTDT. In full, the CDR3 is CASSLAGGPWSTDTQYF. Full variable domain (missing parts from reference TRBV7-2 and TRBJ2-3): GAGVSQSPSNKVTEKGKDVELRCDPISGHTALYWYRQSLGQGLEFLIYFQGNSAPDKSGLPSDRFSAERTGGSVSTLTIQRTQQEDSAVYLCASSLAGGPWSTDTQYFGPGTRLTVL.

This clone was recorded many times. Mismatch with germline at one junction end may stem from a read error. The DNA read from the CDR3 is TGCGCCAGCAGCCCACAGGTCTCCTACGAG. It codes for CASSPQVSYE. The complete CDR3 protein is CASSPQVSYEQYF. V and J are TRBV4-2 and TRBJ2-7, with D possibly TRBD1 on 5 matching bases. With the read ending 3 residues before the CDR3 end, the germline J gene is used to fill in that end. Germline CDR1 is LGHNA and CDR2 is YNFKEQ. The CDR3 extends over 13 amino acids.

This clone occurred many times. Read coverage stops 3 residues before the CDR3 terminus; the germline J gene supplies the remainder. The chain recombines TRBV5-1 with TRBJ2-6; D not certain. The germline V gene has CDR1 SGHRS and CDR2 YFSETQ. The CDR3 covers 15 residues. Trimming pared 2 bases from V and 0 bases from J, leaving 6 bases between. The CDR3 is CASSFTVSGANVLTF. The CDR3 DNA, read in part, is TGCGCCAGCAGCTTTACAGTCTCTGGGGCCAACGTC.

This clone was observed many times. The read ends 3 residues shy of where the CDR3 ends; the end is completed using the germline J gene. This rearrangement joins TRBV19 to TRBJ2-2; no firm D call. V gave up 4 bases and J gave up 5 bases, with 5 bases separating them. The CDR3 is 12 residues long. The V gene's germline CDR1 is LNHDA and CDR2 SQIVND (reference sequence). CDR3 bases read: TGTGCCAGTAGTACAGGTACCGGGGAG. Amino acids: CASSTGTGE. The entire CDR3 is CASSTGTGELFF.

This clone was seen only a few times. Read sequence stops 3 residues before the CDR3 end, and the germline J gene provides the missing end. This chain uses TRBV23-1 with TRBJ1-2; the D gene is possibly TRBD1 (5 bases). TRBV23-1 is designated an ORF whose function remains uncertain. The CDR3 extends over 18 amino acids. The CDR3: CASSRRTLYVEGPDTYTF. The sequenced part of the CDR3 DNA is TGCGCCAGCAGTCGACGGACACTATACGTGGAGGGGCCAGATACC.

Partial CDR3 DNA: TGTGCCAGCAGCTTAGGGGGGGGTGGAGATACG. Translated: CASSLGGGGDT. The whole CDR3 region reads CASSLGGGGDTQYF. The chain joins TRBV7-2 to TRBJ2-3; the match to TRBD2 covers 7 bases. The read halts 3 residues ahead of the CDR3 end, with the missing end drawn from the germline J gene. Unmatched junction bases numbered 3, after V lost 1 base and J lost 5 bases. CDR1 is SGHTA and CDR2 is FQGNSA in the germline V gene. CDR3 length: 14 residues.

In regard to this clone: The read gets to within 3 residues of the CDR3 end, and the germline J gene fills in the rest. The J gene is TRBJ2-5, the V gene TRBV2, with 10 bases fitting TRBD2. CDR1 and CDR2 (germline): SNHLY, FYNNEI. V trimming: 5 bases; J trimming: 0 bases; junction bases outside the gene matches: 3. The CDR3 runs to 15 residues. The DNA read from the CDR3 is TGTGCCAGCAGTCTTAGCGGGGGGTACCAAGAGACC. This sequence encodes CASSLSGGYQET. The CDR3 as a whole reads CASSLSGGYQETQYF.

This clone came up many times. The CDR3: CASSRTGPPEAFF. The CDR3 bases that were read are TGTGCCAGCAGCCGGACAGGTCCGCCAGAA. The chain links TRBV7-2 to TRBJ1-1; 7 bases map to TRBD1. The read finishes 3 residues shy of the CDR3 end, and the germline J gene is used to complete it. The CDR3 has 13 amino acids. Germline assignment: CDR1 SGHTA and CDR2 FQGNSA.

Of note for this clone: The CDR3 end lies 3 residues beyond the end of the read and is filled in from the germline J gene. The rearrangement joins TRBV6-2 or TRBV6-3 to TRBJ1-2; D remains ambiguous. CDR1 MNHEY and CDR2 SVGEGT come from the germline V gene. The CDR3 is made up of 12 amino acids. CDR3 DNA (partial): TGTGCCAGCAGTTATCTCGCTAGTTCC. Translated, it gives CASSYLASS. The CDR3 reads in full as CASSYLASSYTF.

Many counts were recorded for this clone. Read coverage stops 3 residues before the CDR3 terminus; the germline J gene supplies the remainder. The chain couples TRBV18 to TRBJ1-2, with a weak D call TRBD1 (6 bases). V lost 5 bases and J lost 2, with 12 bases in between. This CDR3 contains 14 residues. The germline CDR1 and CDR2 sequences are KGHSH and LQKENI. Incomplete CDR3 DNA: TGTGCCAGCTCATCCAGACAGGACAACTATGGC. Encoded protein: CASSSRQDNYG. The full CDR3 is CASSSRQDNYGYTF.

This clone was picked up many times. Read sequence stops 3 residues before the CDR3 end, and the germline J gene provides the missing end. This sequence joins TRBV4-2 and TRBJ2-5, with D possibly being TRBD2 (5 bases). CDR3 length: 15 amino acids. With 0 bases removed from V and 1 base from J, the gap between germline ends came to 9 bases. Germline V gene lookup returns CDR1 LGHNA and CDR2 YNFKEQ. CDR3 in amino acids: CASSQDPGSQETQYF. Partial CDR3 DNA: TGTGCCAGCAGCCAAGATCCGGGGTCCCAAGAGACC.